These 11 T cell receptor beta chains originate from one sample sequenced in a study of blood T cell repertoires in COVID-19. Assay: immunoSEQ multiplex PCR; the TCRdb copy retains only in-frame clones and omits some. The repertoire includes more than 350,000 clones, around nine tenths of them detected once, and about 1.5% sits in the top ten. Sequenced: PBMCs or T cells enriched from blood (not recorded which). Receptors were obtained from a woman aged 18-35 years who had been exposed to COVID-19.

The sample holds a few counts of this clone. V and J are TRBV6-5 and TRBJ1-5; TRBD1 matches 8 bases. Germline trimming cut 6 bases from V and 1 base from J; bases unmatched to any gene: 5. Germline assignment: CDR1 MNHEY and CDR2 SVGAGI. CDR3 length: 15 amino acids. The CDR3 DNA sequence: TGTGCCAGCAGGTCCGACAGGGGAAGCAATCAGCCCCAGCATTTT. Translating gives CASRSDRGSNQPQHF.

The chain couples TRBV21-1 to TRBJ1-3; TRBD1 was called by the table and not checked on the DNA. TRBV21-1 is labeled a pseudogene. The CDR3 is made up of 16 amino acids. This CDR3 reads CASSKRTGASGNTIYF. The CDR3 bases are TGTGCCAGCAGCAAACGGACAGGGGCATCTGGAAACACCATATATTTT.

This sequence joins TRBV28 and TRBJ1-2, with D hard to call. CDR3 length: 15 amino acids. V was cut by 2 bases and J by 4 bases, with 14 bases left in between. CDR1 is MDHEN and CDR2 is SYDVKM in the germline V gene. The CDR3: CASSLLPGWGYGYTF. The CDR3 DNA sequence: TGTGCCAGCAGTTTACTACCGGGGTGGGGCTATGGCTACACCTTC.

The chain employs TRBV28 and TRBJ2-7; the match to TRBD1 covers 10 bases. The V segment lost 6 bases and the J segment 1 base; nucleotides outside the gene matches: 12. Looked up from germline, CDR1 is MDHEN and CDR2 is SYDVKM. CDR3 size: 17 residues. The CDR3 DNA reads TGTGCCAGCAGATTCGCGCGCGGGACAGGGGATTCCTACGAGCAGTACTTC. It translates to CASRFARGTGDSYEQYF.

This clone was counted at least ten times. V and J are TRBV7-2 and TRBJ1-6, with 9 bases aligning to TRBD1. CDR3 length equals 16 residues. V lost 1 base, J lost 7 bases, and 5 bases stayed unmatched. CDR1 and CDR2 (germline): SGHTA, FQGNSA. CDR3 sequence reads: CASSLVAGTGNSPLHF. CDR3 in DNA: TGTGCCAGCAGCTTAGTAGCCGGGACAGGGAATTCACCCCTCCACTTT. Together with reference TRBV7-2 and TRBJ1-6, the CDR3 gives the full variable domain: GAGVSQSPSNKVTEKGKDVELRCDPISGHTALYWYRQSLGQGLEFLIYFQGNSAPDKSGLPSDRFSAERTGGSVSTLTIQRTQQEDSAVYLCASSLVAGTGNSPLHFGNGTRLTVT.

This sequence joins TRBV5-1 and TRBJ2-5, with TRBD2 identical over 9 bases. The CDR3 length is 15 residues. The V gene's germline CDR1 is SGHRS and CDR2 YFSETQ. The junction had 8 bases not matched to a gene; V was cut back by 3 bases and J by 5 bases. CDR3 DNA sequence: TGCGCCAGCAGCTCCAGCCTAGCGGGGTCCGAGACCCAGTACTTC. Translating it yields CASSSSLAGSETQYF.

The V and J genes are TRBV6-5 and TRBJ1-6; D call uncertain. Per the germline V gene, CDR1 is MNHEY and CDR2 is SVGAGI. CDR3 size: 14 residues. V lost 5 bases and J lost 5, with 10 bases in between. Here the CDR3 reads CASSTDTNNSPLHF. In DNA, the CDR3 is TGTGCCAGCAGTACCGACACCAATAATTCACCCCTCCACTTT.

The chain recombines TRBV7-2 with TRBJ1-5; D may be TRBD1 (5 bases). The CDR3 loop spans 16 amino acids. The V gene's germline CDR1 is SGHTA and CDR2 FQGNSA. Trimming took 5 bases from V and 0 from J, leaving 14 bases between them. CDR3 DNA sequence: TGTGCCAGCAGCCGCGGGGGGACCTATAGCAATCAGCCCCAGCATTTT. It translates to CASSRGGTYSNQPQHF.

This chain joins TRBV5-1 and TRBJ2-7; 10 bases map to TRBD1. V shed 0 bases, J shed 5 bases, and the junction held 5 bases outside the gene matches. CDR3 length equals 15 residues. Germline CDR1 SGHRS, CDR2 YFSETQ. In nucleotides, the CDR3 is TGCGCCAGCAGCTTGGAGGGACAGGGGAGCCACGAGCAGTACTTC. Protein sequence: CASSLEGQGSHEQYF.

In nucleotides, the CDR3 is TGCGCCAGCAGAGAAACTAGCGGGGGTTACAATGAGCAGTTCTTC. Translating gives CASRETSGGYNEQFF. The V call is TRBV4-1, the J call TRBJ2-1; 11 nucleotides agree with TRBD2. Germline loops: CDR1 MGHRA, CDR2 YSYEKL. CDR3 length: 15 residues. The V segment lost 6 bases and the J segment 4 bases; nucleotides outside the gene matches: 5.

The rearrangement links TRBV7-9 to TRBJ2-7; possibly TRBD1 for D (5 bases). The germline CDR1 and CDR2 sequences are SEHNR and FQNEAQ (reference sequence). Trimming left V 2 bases short and J 0 bases short, with 11 bases between. The CDR3 sequence is 15 residues long. CDR3 protein: CASSLSTTDSYEQYF. The DNA of the CDR3 is TGTGCCAGCAGCTTATCAACGACAGACTCCTACGAGCAGTACTTC.